This TCR beta chain was observed in a study of blood T cell repertoires in COVID-19. At the level of the study: COVID-19 samples, acute and convalescent, were from the United States, Italy and Spain.

Profiling relied on immunoSEQ multiplex PCR, and the TCRdb table lists in-frame clones only, not all of them. The sample contains 150,000 to 180,000 clones, roughly 81% of which appear only once. The sequence came from a woman aged 55-69 years with COVID-19, enrolled during active disease. The sequenced sample was peripheral blood.

The CDR3 DNA reads TGTGCCAGCAGTTTACACTCTAATCCCCTCCACTTT. This codes for CASSLHSNPLHF. The chain has TRBV12-3 or TRBV12-4 and TRBJ1-6; D uncertain. The CDR3 is 12 amino acids. Trimming removed 2 bases at V and 13 bases at J, with 9 bases between.